These 28 T cell receptor beta chains came from one sample sequenced in a study of T cell responses to AZD1222 COVID-19 vaccine. Using immunoSEQ multiplex PCR, the repertoire was profiled, and TCRdb retains in-frame clones only, with some absent. The data hold about 130,000 clones, with approximately 93% observed a single time. The sequences come from peripheral blood, collected on day 0 of AZD1222 vaccination. These receptors came from an adult in good health.

The chain carries TRBV5-1 and TRBJ1-4, with TRBD1 identical over 7 bases. Germline trimming cut 4 bases from V and 10 bases from J; bases unmatched to any gene: 16. Germline V lookup: CDR1 SGHRS, CDR2 YFSETQ. The CDR3 length is 16 residues. The CDR3 DNA reads TGCGCCAGCAGCCCGATAGGGACAGCCCAAGGAGGAAAACTGTTTTTT. Residues: CASSPIGTAQGGKLFF.

J is TRBJ1-1 and V is TRBV28; D is perhaps TRBD1 (5 bases). V lost 8 bases to trimming and J lost 4 bases, with 23 bases between them. CDR1 and CDR2 from the germline V gene are MDHEN and SYDVKM. The CDR3 is made up of 16 amino acids. CDR3 protein: CASPSPVGGTGTEAFF. In DNA, the CDR3 is TGTGCCAGCCCATCGCCGGTGGGGGGTACGGGCACTGAAGCTTTCTTT.

The genes are TRBV6-5 and TRBJ1-1, with unresolved D. The CDR3 has 13 residues. The germline V and J ends were trimmed by 6 bases and 4 bases, with 12 bases remaining between them. CDR1 is MNHEY and CDR2 is SVGAGI in the germline V gene. The CDR3 here is CASSYRESTEAFF. CDR3 nucleotide sequence: TGTGCCAGCAGCTACCGGGAATCCACTGAAGCTTTCTTT.

The genes are TRBV19 and TRBJ2-1; TRBD2 matches at 11 bases. The CDR3 runs 16 residues. CDR1 and CDR2 from the germline V gene are LNHDA and SQIVND (reference sequence). The V segment lost 4 bases and the J segment 5 bases; nucleotides outside the gene matches: 7. CDR3 residues: CASSKFSGRAHNEQFF. Here the CDR3 DNA reads TGTGCCAGTAGTAAATTTAGCGGGAGGGCCCACAATGAGCAGTTCTTC.

This rearrangement joins TRBV19 to TRBJ1-1, with D tentatively TRBD1 (5 bases). The germline V and J ends were trimmed by 4 bases and 1 base, with 13 bases remaining between them. Germline V gives CDR1 LNHDA, CDR2 SQIVND (reference sequence). This CDR3 has 15 residues. The CDR3 protein is CASSRPRGENTEAFF. In DNA, the CDR3 is TGTGCCAGTAGTAGGCCTCGGGGGGAGAACACTGAAGCTTTCTTT.

The genes are TRBV15 and TRBJ2-5; the match to TRBD1 covers 9 bases. Germline CDR1 and CDR2: LNHNV and YYDKDF (reference sequence). CDR3 size: 16 residues. Losses at the gene ends were 2 bases for V and 5 bases for J; bases not matched to a gene: 9. CDR3 in DNA: TGTGCCACCAGCAGAACCCACAGGGGGCAGGGGGAGACCCAGTACTTC. Amino acid sequence: CATSRTHRGQGETQYF.

The chain joins TRBV27 to TRBJ1-2; possible D gene TRBD1, 6 bases. The CDR3 loop spans 11 amino acids. Germline CDR1 reads MNHEY; CDR2 reads SMNVEV (reference sequence). Trimming shortened V by 11 bases and J by 5 bases, and 12 bases separated the two germline ends. The chain's CDR3 is CAARGTYGYTF. The CDR3 region has the DNA TGTGCCGCCAGGGGCACTTATGGCTACACCTTC.

This sequence joins TRBV18 and TRBJ1-6; the D gene is possibly TRBD1 (6 bases). This CDR3 region has 14 residues. Trimming removed 3 bases from V and 6 bases from J, with 9 bases in between. Germline loops: CDR1 KGHSH, CDR2 LQKENI. CDR3 region: CASSPGRGNSPLHF. CDR3 sequence (DNA): TGTGCCAGCTCACCGGGCAGGGGTAATTCACCCCTCCACTTT.

The chain is built from TRBV2 and TRBJ2-2, with D tentatively TRBD2 (6 bases). CDR3 length: 13 residues. Germline V gene lookup returns CDR1 SNHLY and CDR2 FYNNEI. Trimming stripped 7 bases from V and 7 bases from J, with 13 bases between. DNA of the CDR3: TGTGCCAGCACCGGGAGAGGGGTCGGGGAGCTGTTTTTT. Translation: CASTGRGVGELFF.

This chain connects TRBV7-9 to TRBJ1-4; 9 positions agree with TRBD1. Per germline, CDR1 SEHNR and CDR2 FQNEAQ (reference sequence). V lost 5 bases and J lost 5; bases outside the gene matches: 3. The CDR3 is 14 amino acids. The CDR3 sequence: CASSRGQGNEKLFF. DNA for the CDR3: TGTGCCAGCAGCCGGGGACAGGGAAATGAAAAACTGTTTTTT.

The DNA for the CDR3 is TGTGCCAGCAGTCCCTCGCACGAGCAGTACTTC. Its translation is CASSPSHEQYF. V gene TRBV28 combines with J gene TRBJ2-7; D not certain. V was cut by 5 bases and J by 5 bases, with 7 bases left in between. The CDR3 runs to 11 residues. Germline assignment: CDR1 MDHEN and CDR2 SYDVKM.

The rearrangement joins TRBV28 to TRBJ2-3; TRBD2 matches at 13 bases. There are 14 residues in the CDR3. Germline CDR1 and CDR2: MDHEN and SYDVKM. V shed 6 bases and J 7 bases; nucleotides not matched to a gene: 4. CDR3 sequence reads: CASRGTSGINTQYF. In DNA form, the CDR3 reads TGTGCCAGCAGGGGGACTAGCGGGATAAATACGCAGTATTTT.

This rearrangement joins TRBV27 to TRBJ1-2; 8 nucleotides line up with TRBD1. This CDR3 spans 16 amino acids. CDR1 is MNHEY, CDR2 SMNVEV, per germline (reference sequence). V shed 2 bases, J shed 6 bases, and the junction held 11 bases outside the gene matches. This chain's CDR3 is CASSLQQGVAVDGYTF. The CDR3, as DNA: TGTGCCAGCAGTTTACAACAGGGGGTTGCGGTAGATGGCTACACCTTC.

The rearrangement uses TRBV6-5 and TRBJ2-7, with TRBD2 identical over 8 bases. The CDR3 has 15 amino acids. With V trimmed by 0 bases and J by 2 bases, 3 bases remained unmatched. Looked up from germline, CDR1 is MNHEY and CDR2 is SVGAGI. The CDR3 loop is CASSYSNGRAYEQYF. CDR3 bases: TGTGCCAGCAGTTACTCGAACGGGAGGGCCTACGAGCAGTACTTC.

The rearrangement links TRBV4-3 to TRBJ1-2; TRBD1 matches at 12 bases. Germline trimming cut 1 base from V and 6 bases from J; bases unmatched to any gene: 3. CDR1 LGHNA and CDR2 YSLEER come from the germline V gene. CDR3 length equals 15 residues. The CDR3 bases are TGCGCCAGCAGCCAAGTGGGACAGGGGGCGGATGGCTACACCTTC. It codes for CASSQVGQGADGYTF.

The chain carries TRBV4-3 and TRBJ1-1; D not resolved. Trimming took off 1 base at V and 7 bases at J, with 16 bases between the two ends. The CDR3 loop spans 15 amino acids. The germline V gene encodes CDR1 LGHNA and CDR2 YSLEER. The CDR3 DNA sequence: TGCGCCAGCAGCCAAGGGACTCTAAGTAGGAATGAAGCTTTCTTT. It specifies CASSQGTLSRNEAFF.

V and J are TRBV19 and TRBJ1-5; D gene uncertain. V lost 2 bases, J lost 1 base, and 6 bases lay in between. The CDR3 totals 14 residues. Per germline, CDR1 LNHDA and CDR2 SQIVND (reference sequence). The CDR3 region has the DNA TGTGCCAGTAGTATAAGTATAAGCAATCAGCCCCAGCATTTT. As protein: CASSISISNQPQHF.

This clone was seen only once. The chain has TRBV6-5 and TRBJ2-5; D gene uncertain. The CDR3 totals 13 residues. In germline, CDR1 is MNHEY, CDR2 SVGAGI. Trimming pared 8 bases from V and 1 base from J, leaving 11 bases between. CDR3 protein: CASRTPSQETQYF. The CDR3 DNA reads TGTGCCAGCCGGACCCCCAGCCAAGAGACCCAGTACTTC.

The J gene is TRBJ2-3, the V gene TRBV27, with D uncertain. The CDR3 contains 11 residues. Germline V gene data show CDR1 as MNHEY and CDR2 as SMNVEV (reference sequence). The germline V and J ends were trimmed by 10 bases and 7 bases, with 12 bases remaining between them. The CDR3, as DNA: TGTGCCATCATGGGCTCTTATACGCAGTATTTT. Amino acid sequence: CAIMGSYTQYF.

Worth noting for this clone: The same CDR3 also results from other DNA sequences found in this sample. The chain uses TRBV18 and TRBJ1-1, with D unresolved. CDR3 length equals 13 residues. CDR1 and CDR2 from the germline V gene are KGHSH and LQKENI. V dropped 2 bases and J dropped 11 bases, with 15 bases sitting between them. The CDR3 nucleotides read TGTGCCAGCTCACCAGATCGAGACACGGAGGCTTTCTTT. This gives the protein CASSPDRDTEAFF.

The chain recombines TRBV5-6 with TRBJ2-3, with 14 bases lining up with TRBD2. The V gene end was trimmed by 2 bases and the J gene end by 5 bases; junction bases not matched to a gene: 7. Germline V gene sequence: CDR1 SGHDT, CDR2 YYEEEE. There are 17 residues in the CDR3. The CDR3: CASSLQTSGRAKDTQYF. The CDR3 nucleotides are TGTGCCAGCAGCTTACAGACTAGCGGGAGGGCCAAAGATACGCAGTATTTT.

This chain uses TRBV6-5 with TRBJ2-7; D possibly corresponds to TRBD2 (6 bases). The ends were cut back, 7 bases at V and 4 bases at J, with 11 bases in the middle. The germline V gene encodes CDR1 MNHEY and CDR2 SVGAGI. CDR3 length: 12 amino acids. The CDR3 loop reads CASTKREYEQYF. In DNA form, the CDR3 reads TGTGCCAGCACGAAACGGGAGTACGAGCAGTACTTC.

The chain combines TRBV2 with TRBJ1-2; the D is unclear. The CDR3 runs 14 residues. Per germline, CDR1 SNHLY and CDR2 FYNNEI. Trimming stripped 6 bases from V and 3 bases from J, with 14 bases between. The CDR3 DNA is TGTGCCAGCAGACCTGGGGAGGGCCACTATGGCTACACCTTC. Residues: CASRPGEGHYGYTF.

The chain recombines TRBV5-1 with TRBJ1-4, with a tentative D call TRBD1 (5 bases). The V end lost 3 bases, the J end lost 8 bases, and 20 bases lay between the germline ends. The CDR3 totals 16 residues. Germline loops: CDR1 SGHRS, CDR2 YFSETQ. The CDR3 DNA reads as TGCGCCAGCAGCTCGGGAGACAGTCTAGTCGGGGAAAAACTGTTTTTT. It is translated as CASSSGDSLVGEKLFF.

The chain has TRBV5-4 and TRBJ2-2; D uncertain. This CDR3 spans 14 amino acids. V lost 3 bases to trimming and J lost 4 bases, with 10 bases between them. CDR1 SGHNT and CDR2 YYREEE come from the germline V gene (reference sequence). CDR3: CASSSPASTGELFF. CDR3 bases: TGTGCCAGCAGCTCCCCAGCGTCCACCGGGGAGCTGTTTTTT.

V is TRBV5-8 and J is TRBJ1-1; D ambiguous. This CDR3 contains 13 residues. Per germline, CDR1 SGHTS and CDR2 YDEGEE. V lost 5 bases and J 4 bases, leaving 12 bases between the germline ends. The CDR3 DNA reads as TGTGCCAGCAGTTCCGGTTGGAGCACTGAAGCTTTCTTT. Its translation: CASSSGWSTEAFF.

This chain connects TRBV5-5 to TRBJ2-7, with 7 positions matching TRBD1. The CDR3 sequence is 12 residues long. V shed 4 bases and J 4 bases; nucleotides not matched to a gene: 2. Germline V gene data show CDR1 as SGHKS and CDR2 as YYEKEE (reference sequence). CDR3 bases: TGTGCCAGCAGCGGGGACAGTTACGAGCAGTACTTC. Translated: CASSGDSYEQYF. Together with reference TRBV5-5 and TRBJ2-7, the CDR3 gives the full variable domain: DAGVTQSPTHLIKTRGQQVTLRCSPISGHKSVSWYQQVLGQGPQFIFQYYEKEERGRGNFPDRFSARQFPNYSSELNVNALLLGDSALYLCASSGDSYEQYFGPGTRLTVT.

This clone has only a few counts. The rearrangement uses TRBV5-4 and TRBJ2-7, with 8 bases that match TRBD2. This CDR3 region has 16 residues. V lost 4 bases, J lost 6 bases, and 15 bases stayed unmatched. CDR1 is SGHNT, CDR2 YYREEE, per germline (reference sequence). The CDR3 DNA reads as TGTGCCAGCAGCAGTGCCGGGACTAGAGGGGCCCGCGAGCAGTACTTC. This translates into CASSSAGTRGAREQYF.